A single sample is the source of the 23 T cell receptor beta chains below, sequenced in a study of a mutant IDH1 vaccine in newly diagnosed glioma. The sample's time point: baseline, week 1 (first vaccination visit). Described treatment: pre-vaccination baseline after standard-of-care therapy. Sequenced by immunoSEQ multiplex PCR; TCRdb stores in-frame clones only, minus some. The sample shows just under 95,000 clones, under 90% of them seen only once. Sequencing was performed on PBMCs, taken from a glioma patient treated with radiotherapy, temozolomide or both. The receptors shown here come from a woman in her fifties or sixties with glioma.

The genes are TRBV9 and TRBJ1-1; D perhaps matches TRBD1 (5 bases). The germline gives CDR1 SGDLS, CDR2 YYNGEE. The CDR3 loop spans 14 amino acids. The V end lost 3 bases, the J end lost 0 bases, and 9 bases lay between the germline ends. The CDR3 DNA reads as TGTGCCAGCAGCGCCGACAGTTTGAACACTGAAGCTTTCTTT. Its protein is CASSADSLNTEAFF.

This chain joins TRBV15 and TRBJ2-7; TRBD2 might be the D (7 bases). V was trimmed by 0 bases and J by 3 bases, leaving 15 bases between them. Germline CDR1 reads LNHNV; CDR2 reads YYDKDF (reference sequence). There are 16 residues in the CDR3. CDR3 DNA: TGTGCCACCAGCAGAGAATGGGGCGGGGGCGACTACGAGCAGTACTTC. Amino acid sequence: CATSREWGGGDYEQYF.

The gene calls are TRBV2 and TRBJ1-6; no firm D call. CDR3 length equals 17 residues. Looked up from germline, CDR1 is SNHLY and CDR2 is FYNNEI. Trimming took 3 bases from V and 0 from J, leaving 12 bases between them. This CDR3 is CASSEGWGSSYNSPLHF. CDR3 nucleotides: TGTGCCAGCAGTGAGGGGTGGGGAAGCTCCTATAATTCACCCCTCCACTTT.

The rearrangement links TRBV5-4 to TRBJ2-3, with TRBD2 matching 7 bases. The CDR3 loop spans 14 amino acids. The V segment lost 2 bases and the J segment 1 base; nucleotides outside the gene matches: 1. Per the germline V gene, CDR1 is SGHNT and CDR2 is YYREEE (reference sequence). CDR3: CASSFTSGTDTQYF. In DNA form, the CDR3 reads TGTGCCAGCAGCTTTACTAGCGGCACAGATACGCAGTATTTT.

This clone was seen a few times. The chain is built from TRBV10-3 and TRBJ1-5; D is possibly TRBD1 (5 bases). There are 13 residues in the CDR3. V lost 2 bases, J lost 5 bases, and 7 bases lay in between. Per the germline V gene, CDR1 is ENHRY and CDR2 is SYGVKD. CDR3 region: CAISEGADQPQHF. CDR3 coding DNA: TGTGCCATCAGTGAGGGGGCAGATCAGCCCCAGCATTTT.

V usage is TRBV6-5 and J usage is TRBJ2-2, with 9 bases fitting TRBD1. The CDR3 loop spans 14 amino acids. The V and J ends lost 6 bases and 3 bases, in that order; junction bases with no gene match: 2. Germline V gene data show CDR1 as MNHEY and CDR2 as SVGAGI. The CDR3 region has the DNA TGTGCCAGCAGCCGGGACAGGGACACCGGGGAGCTGTTTTTT. This gives the protein CASSRDRDTGELFF.

The gene calls are TRBV6-5 and TRBJ2-7, with TRBD2 matching over 8 bases. The V segment lost 4 bases and the J segment 3 bases; nucleotides outside the gene matches: 8. Germline CDR1 is MNHEY and CDR2 is SVGAGI. This CDR3 comprises 15 residues. The CDR3 DNA reads as TGTGCCAGCAGTTTCGGGGGGGATGAGCTCTACGAGCAGTACTTC. The encoded protein is CASSFGGDELYEQYF.

In this sample, this clone turned up once. V gene TRBV6-5 combines with J gene TRBJ1-2; a possible D gene is TRBD1 (5 bases). Trimming cost V 0 bases and J 9 bases, with 14 bases left between them. Per germline, CDR1 MNHEY and CDR2 SVGAGI. This CDR3 is built from 14 residues. The CDR3 DNA sequence: TGTGCCAGCAGTTACTCGGGCGGGGCCTGGAGCTACACCTTC. Its translation is CASSYSGGAWSYTF.

The chain links TRBV5-4 to TRBJ1-4; TRBD1 matches 10 bases. The ends lost 0 bases at V and 8 bases at J; junction bases unmatched: 4. In germline, CDR1 is SGHNT, CDR2 YYREEE (reference sequence). This CDR3 contains 15 residues. CDR3 region: CASSLGGQGREKLFF. CDR3 nucleotides: TGTGCCAGCAGCTTGGGGGGACAGGGGAGAGAAAAACTGTTTTTT.

The V and J genes are TRBV5-1 and TRBJ1-1; tentatively, D is TRBD1 (6 bases). CDR1 SGHRS and CDR2 YFSETQ come from the germline V gene. V dropped 3 bases and J dropped 4 bases, with 19 bases sitting between them. The CDR3 runs 16 residues. CDR3 bases: TGCGCCAGCAGCTGGCTATTGAGGACAGACAGCACTGAAGCTTTCTTT. Its protein product is CASSWLLRTDSTEAFF.

This clone showed up just once. The chain combines TRBV18 with TRBJ1-4; D not resolved. The V gene lost 3 bases and the J gene lost 5 bases, with 1 base spanning the gap. The CDR3 contains 11 residues. CDR1 and CDR2 from the germline V gene are KGHSH and LQKENI. CDR3 in amino acids: CASSPNEKLFF. The CDR3, as DNA: TGTGCCAGCTCACCGAATGAAAAACTGTTTTTT. Variable domain in full (rest from reference TRBV18 and TRBJ1-4): NAGVMQNPRHLVRRRGQEARLRCSPMKGHSHVYWYRQLPEEGLKFMVYLQKENIIDESGMPKERFSAEFPKEGPSILRIQQVVRGDSAAYFCASSPNEKLFFGSGTQLSVL.

V gene TRBV21-1 combines with J gene TRBJ2-2; TRBD2, the table's D call, was not compared with the DNA. TRBV21-1 is described as a pseudogene. The CDR3 totals 12 residues. The CDR3 here is CASRGERGELFF. The CDR3 DNA reads as TGTGCCAGCAGAGGAGAGAGGGGGGAGCTGTTTTTT.

The chain combines TRBV5-1 with TRBJ1-1; maybe TRBD1 (6 bases). The CDR3 has 13 residues. The V end was cut by 9 bases, the J end by 5 bases, with 17 bases between. CDR1 and CDR2 (germline): SGHRS, YFSETQ. DNA for the CDR3: TGCGCCACCGGGGGCCCCGAGGATACTGAAGCTTTCTTT. Its protein is CATGGPEDTEAFF.

The CDR3 reads CASSLGVGAGNTIYF. The CDR3 nucleotides read TGTGCCAGCAGCTTGGGTGTAGGGGCCGGAAACACCATATATTTT. This chain uses TRBV5-5 with TRBJ1-3; a weak D match, TRBD1 (5 bases). Germline V CDR1 and CDR2: SGHKS, YYEKEE (reference sequence). V shed 0 bases and J shed 4 bases, with 11 bases lying between them. CDR3 length equals 15 residues.

The rearrangement uses TRBV29-1 and TRBJ1-4; tentatively, D is TRBD1 (5 bases). The CDR3 is 11 amino acids. Germline loops: CDR1 SQVTM, CDR2 ANQGSEA. Trimming took off 7 bases at V and 13 bases at J, with 16 bases between the two ends. As DNA, the CDR3 is TGCAGCGCCCCGGGGCCGGGGGGACTGTTTTTT. It specifies CSAPGPGGLFF.

The chain is built from TRBV27 and TRBJ2-7; 9 bases map to TRBD1. The CDR3 is 16 amino acids. V lost 6 bases, J lost 1 base, and 10 bases stayed unmatched. CDR1 is MNHEY, CDR2 SMNVEV, per germline (reference sequence). CDR3 bases: TGTGCCAGCAGCCGCTTGGGACAGGGTACTTCCTACGAGCAGTACTTC. It yields the protein CASSRLGQGTSYEQYF.

This clone was seen a few times. The rearrangement joins TRBV7-3 to TRBJ1-6, with D possibly matching TRBD1 (5 bases). Trimming cost V 0 bases and J 0 bases, with 12 bases left between them. Germline V lookup: CDR1 SGHTA, CDR2 FQGTGA. The CDR3 is 18 residues long. In nucleotides, the CDR3 is TGTGCCAGCAGCTTAACTTCCAGGGTCGGCTCCTATAATTCACCCCTCCACTTT. Translated, it gives CASSLTSRVGSYNSPLHF.

CDR3 in amino acids: CASSVSWGTAETQYF. The CDR3 region has the DNA TGTGCCAGCAGCGTATCATGGGGGACTGCAGAGACCCAGTACTTC. This chain links TRBV9 with TRBJ2-5; D is perhaps TRBD2 (6 bases). Trimming cost V 1 base and J 4 bases, with 14 bases left between them. CDR3 length equals 15 residues. CDR1 SGDLS and CDR2 YYNGEE come from the germline V gene.

V usage is TRBV19 and J usage is TRBJ1-5; the match to TRBD1 covers 8 bases. V shed 6 bases and J 0 bases; nucleotides not matched to a gene: 13. The CDR3 loop spans 18 amino acids. The germline V gene has CDR1 LNHDA and CDR2 SQIVND (reference sequence). The DNA for the CDR3 is TGTGCCAGTAGCTTGGACAGGGCTAGGGGGCATAGCAATCAGCCCCAGCATTTT. Its translation is CASSLDRARGHSNQPQHF.

The V gene is TRBV9, the J gene TRBJ1-5; TRBD1 is a possible D gene (5 bases). V dropped 0 bases and J dropped 2 bases, with 9 bases sitting between them. CDR1 and CDR2 from the germline V gene are SGDLS and YYNGEE. CDR3 length: 15 amino acids. CDR3 nucleotide sequence: TGTGCCAGCAGCGTAGGGGGCGCGGGCAATCAGCCCCAGCATTTT. It translates to CASSVGGAGNQPQHF.

This chain links TRBV6-6 with TRBJ1-2; 9 bases map to TRBD1. The CDR3 length is 13 residues. The germline gives CDR1 MNHNY, CDR2 SVGAGI (reference sequence). V lost 4 bases to trimming and J lost 7 bases; unmatched junction nucleotides: 4. In DNA, the CDR3 is TGTGCCAGCAGTTTACAGGGGGCGGGTGGCTACACCTTC. Its translation is CASSLQGAGGYTF.

The chain carries TRBV5-1 and TRBJ2-1; D is possibly TRBD2 (6 bases). V shed 4 bases and J shed 3 bases, with 14 bases lying between them. Germline CDR1 SGHRS, CDR2 YFSETQ. The CDR3 totals 15 residues. CDR3 nucleotides: TGCGCCAGCAGCCCTGCCGCCGGGGGCTACAATGAGCAGTTCTTC. Protein: CASSPAAGGYNEQFF.

This rearrangement joins TRBV5-1 to TRBJ2-7; the match to TRBD1 covers 11 bases. CDR1 and CDR2 (germline): SGHRS, YFSETQ. CDR3 length equals 14 residues. J was trimmed by 5 bases and V by 0 bases; bases with no gene match: 1. The CDR3 DNA reads as TGCGCCAGCAGCTTGGAGGGACAGGGGGACGAGCAGTACTTC. Translating gives CASSLEGQGDEQYF.